The 14 T cell receptor beta chains presented below share a single source sample, sequenced in a study of STAT5B mutations in CD4+ large granular lymphocyte leukemia. Produced via immunoSEQ multiplex PCR; TCRdb's table is partial and in-frame only. The repertoire holds about 40,000 clones, with 70% to 85% as singletons. The sequencing sample was made of CD4+ T cells from blood buffy coats. The origin of the receptors is a human donor in good health.

In this sample, this clone turned up a few times. The chain links TRBV30 to TRBJ1-4; D unclear. This CDR3 spans 12 amino acids. The germline V gene has CDR1 GTSNPN and CDR2 SVGIG (reference sequence). The V end lost 0 bases, the J end lost 7 bases, and 6 bases lay between the germline ends. CDR3 bases: TGTGCCTGGAGTGTGATAGGTGAAAAACTGTTTTTT. It translates to CAWSVIGEKLFF.

V is TRBV25-1 and J is TRBJ1-5; D remains unclear. The length of the CDR3 is 14 residues. The germline CDR1 and CDR2 sequences are MGHDK and SYGVNS. Trimming took off 4 bases at V and 6 bases at J, with 13 bases between the two ends. CDR3 DNA sequence: TGTGCCAGCAGTGGGGGTGGGGTCGGTCAGCCCCAGCATTTT. It translates to CASSGGGVGQPQHF.

The gene calls are TRBV21-1 and TRBJ1-1; the table's TRBD1 call for D was not verified on the DNA. TRBV21-1 is described as a pseudogene. The CDR3 loop spans 16 amino acids. CDR3 nucleotides: TGTGCCAGCAGCAAGCCTCCAACACAGGGCCACACTGAAGCTTTCTTT. It translates to CASSKPPTQGHTEAFF.

V gene TRBV2 combines with J gene TRBJ1-4; D may be TRBD1 (5 bases). In germline, CDR1 is SNHLY, CDR2 FYNNEI. This CDR3 has 15 amino acids. V was pared by 8 bases and J by 5 bases, with 18 bases between. The CDR3 DNA reads as TGTGCCAGCTGTTTAACGGGACGACTAAATGAAAAACTGTTTTTT. It translates to CASCLTGRLNEKLFF.

The V gene is TRBV19, the J gene TRBJ2-3; TRBD1 matches at 7 bases. CDR3 length: 14 residues. Germline values: CDR1 LNHDA, CDR2 SQIVND (reference sequence). V trimming: 4 bases; J trimming: 3 bases; junction bases outside the gene matches: 4. Here the CDR3 DNA reads TGTGCCAGTAGTAGGGACAGCGCGACAGATACGCAGTATTTT. Amino acid sequence: CASSRDSATDTQYF.

CDR3 bases: TGTGCCAGCAGCTTCCAGGGGAAGGGCGAGCAGTACTTC. Its translation: CASSFQGKGEQYF. J is TRBJ2-7 and V is TRBV7-2, with a tentative D call TRBD1 (6 bases). This CDR3 region has 13 residues. V was shortened by 3 bases and J by 6 bases, with 12 bases between the two germline ends. In germline, CDR1 is SGHTA, CDR2 FQGNSA.

This clone was observed once. The V and J genes are TRBV11-2 and TRBJ1-6; the D is unclear. V shed 2 bases and J shed 7 bases, with 9 bases lying between them. This CDR3 is 14 amino acids long. In germline, CDR1 is SGHAT, CDR2 FQNNGV. The CDR3 DNA follows: TGTGCCAGCAGCTTACGGGGTTGGAATTCACCCCTCCACTTT. Its protein is CASSLRGWNSPLHF.

V and J are TRBV5-1 and TRBJ1-1; 9 nucleotides match TRBD1. CDR1 is SGHRS, CDR2 YFSETQ, per germline. The length of the CDR3 is 16 residues. With V trimmed by 1 base and J by 4 bases, 8 bases remained unmatched. The CDR3 nucleotides are TGCGCCAGCAGCTTGTTAACCAGGGGACAGGGCACTGAAGCTTTCTTT. Residues: CASSLLTRGQGTEAFF.

The chain links TRBV7-9 to TRBJ1-6, with no clear D. V shed 4 bases and J shed 6 bases, with 1 base lying between them. Germline values: CDR1 SEHNR, CDR2 FQNEAQ (reference sequence). The CDR3 loop spans 11 amino acids. This CDR3 reads CASSSNSPLHF. CDR3 bases: TGTGCCAGCAGCTCTAATTCACCCCTCCACTTT. Based on the CDR3 plus reference TRBV7-9 and TRBJ1-6, the full variable domain is DTGVSQNPRHKITKRGQNVTFRCDPISEHNRLYWYRQTLGQGPEFLTYFQNEAQLEKSRLLSDRFSAERPKGSFSTLEIQRTEQGDSAMYLCASSSNSPLHFGNGTRLTVT.

The chain recombines TRBV11-2 with TRBJ2-5, with D possibly TRBD1 on 6 matching bases. Trimming pared 4 bases from V and 4 bases from J, leaving 13 bases between. The germline V gene has CDR1 SGHAT and CDR2 FQNNGV. There are 14 residues in the CDR3. DNA of the CDR3: TGTGCCAGCAGCTCTGGACAGCCGGGAGAGACCCAGTACTTC. Translation gives CASSSGQPGETQYF. Together with reference TRBV11-2 and TRBJ2-5, the CDR3 gives the full variable domain: EAGVAQSPRYKIIEKRQSVAFWCNPISGHATLYWYQQILGQGPKLLIQFQNNGVVDDSQLPKDRFSAERLKGVDSTLKIQPAKLEDSAVYLCASSSGQPGETQYFGPGTRLLVL.

Here the CDR3 reads CASSFRTGGTTNEKLFF. DNA for the CDR3: TGTGCCAGCAGCTTTCGGACAGGCGGGACAACTAATGAAAAACTGTTTTTT. This chain uses TRBV5-5 with TRBJ1-4; 7 bases align to TRBD1. This CDR3 comprises 17 residues. V lost 2 bases, J lost 0 bases, and 7 bases stayed unmatched. Germline assignment: CDR1 SGHKS and CDR2 YYEKEE (reference sequence).

The genes are TRBV6-5 and TRBJ2-3, with a weak D call TRBD2 (5 bases). V shed 2 bases and J shed 6 bases, with 15 bases lying between them. Germline V gives CDR1 MNHEY, CDR2 SVGAGI. The length of the CDR3 is 15 residues. The CDR3 nucleotides read TGTGCCAGCAGTTACAAAGCCCTGAGAGGGGATACGCAGTATTTT. Its translation is CASSYKALRGDTQYF.

The rearrangement uses TRBV6-5 and TRBJ1-1; no definite D call. From germline, CDR1 is MNHEY and CDR2 SVGAGI. The germline V and J ends were trimmed by 0 bases and 1 base, with 6 bases remaining between them. The length of the CDR3 is 14 residues. The CDR3 DNA is TGTGCCAGCAGTTACTCGAGAAAGAACACTGAAGCTTTCTTT. Encoded protein: CASSYSRKNTEAFF.

V is TRBV6-4 and J is TRBJ2-3, with TRBD2 matching 11 bases. CDR1 is MRHNA, CDR2 SNTAGT, per germline. CDR3 length: 21 amino acids. Unmatched junction bases numbered 20, after V lost 2 bases and J lost 4 bases. Here the CDR3 reads CASSDRPKGTSGHPGADTQYF. The CDR3 DNA follows: TGTGCCAGCAGTGACCGACCGAAAGGGACTAGCGGCCACCCCGGTGCAGATACGCAGTATTTT.